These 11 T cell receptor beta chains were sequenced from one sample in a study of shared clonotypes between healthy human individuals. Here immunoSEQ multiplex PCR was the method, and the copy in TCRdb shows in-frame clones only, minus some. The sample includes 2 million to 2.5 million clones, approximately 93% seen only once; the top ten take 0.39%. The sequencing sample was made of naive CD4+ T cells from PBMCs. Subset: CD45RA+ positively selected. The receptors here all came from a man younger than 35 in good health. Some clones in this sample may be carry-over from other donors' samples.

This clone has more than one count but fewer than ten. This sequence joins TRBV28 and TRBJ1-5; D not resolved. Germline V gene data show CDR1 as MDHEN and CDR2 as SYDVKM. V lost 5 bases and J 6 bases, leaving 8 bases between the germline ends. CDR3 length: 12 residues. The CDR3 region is CASSRPSQPQHF. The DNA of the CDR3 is TGTGCCAGCAGTCGACCAAGTCAGCCCCAGCATTTT.

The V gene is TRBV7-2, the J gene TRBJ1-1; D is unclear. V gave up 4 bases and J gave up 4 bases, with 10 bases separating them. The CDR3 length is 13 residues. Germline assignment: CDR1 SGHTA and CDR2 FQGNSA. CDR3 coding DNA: TGTGCCAGCAGCTCAAGGGTCGGCACTGAAGCTTTCTTT. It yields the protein CASSSRVGTEAFF.

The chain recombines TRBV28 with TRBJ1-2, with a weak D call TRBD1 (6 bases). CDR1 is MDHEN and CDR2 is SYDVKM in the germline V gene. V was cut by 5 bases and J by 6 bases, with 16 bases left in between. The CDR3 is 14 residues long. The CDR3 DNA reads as TGTGCCAGCAGTACAGGGTTGAAGAAGGATGGCTACACCTTC. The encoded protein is CASSTGLKKDGYTF.

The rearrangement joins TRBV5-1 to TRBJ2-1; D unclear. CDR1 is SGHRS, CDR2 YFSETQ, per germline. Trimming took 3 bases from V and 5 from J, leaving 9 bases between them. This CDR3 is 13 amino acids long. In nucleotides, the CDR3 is TGCGCCAGCAGCTCCAGGACCAACAATGAGCAGTTCTTC. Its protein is CASSSRTNNEQFF.

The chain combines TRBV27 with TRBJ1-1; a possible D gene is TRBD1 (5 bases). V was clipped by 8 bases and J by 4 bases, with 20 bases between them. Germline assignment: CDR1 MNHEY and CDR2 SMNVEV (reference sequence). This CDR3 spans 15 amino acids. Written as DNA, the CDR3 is TGTGCCAGCGTCGCGGGATGGGGCTTGAGCACTGAAGCTTTCTTT. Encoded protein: CASVAGWGLSTEAFF.

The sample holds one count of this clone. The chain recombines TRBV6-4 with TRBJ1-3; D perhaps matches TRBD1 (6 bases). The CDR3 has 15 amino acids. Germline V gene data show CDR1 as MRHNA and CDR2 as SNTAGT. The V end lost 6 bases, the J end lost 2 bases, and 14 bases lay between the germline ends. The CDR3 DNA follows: TGTGCCAGCAGGAGGACAGCAGACACTGGAAACACCATATATTTT. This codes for CASRRTADTGNTIYF.

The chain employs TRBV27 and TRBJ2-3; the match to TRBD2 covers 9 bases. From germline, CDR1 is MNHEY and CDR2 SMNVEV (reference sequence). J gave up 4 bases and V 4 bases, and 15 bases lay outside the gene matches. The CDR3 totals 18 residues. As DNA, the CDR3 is TGTGCCAGCAGTTCTGGTCGTTGGGCGGGAGGGTTGGCAGATACGCAGTATTTT. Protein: CASSSGRWAGGLADTQYF.

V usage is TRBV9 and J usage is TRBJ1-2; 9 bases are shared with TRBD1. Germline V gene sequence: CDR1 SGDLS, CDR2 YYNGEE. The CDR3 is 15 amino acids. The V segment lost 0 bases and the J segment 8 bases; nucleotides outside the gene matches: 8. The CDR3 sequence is CASSVGPGQGPGYTF. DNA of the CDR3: TGTGCCAGCAGCGTAGGGCCGGGACAGGGACCCGGCTACACCTTC.

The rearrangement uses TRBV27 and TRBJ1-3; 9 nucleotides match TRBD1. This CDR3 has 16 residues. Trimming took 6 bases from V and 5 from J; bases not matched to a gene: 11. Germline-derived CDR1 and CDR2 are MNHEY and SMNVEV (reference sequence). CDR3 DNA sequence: TGTGCCAGCAGAGCCGAAGGACAGGGGAGAAGAAACACCATATATTTT. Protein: CASRAEGQGRRNTIYF.

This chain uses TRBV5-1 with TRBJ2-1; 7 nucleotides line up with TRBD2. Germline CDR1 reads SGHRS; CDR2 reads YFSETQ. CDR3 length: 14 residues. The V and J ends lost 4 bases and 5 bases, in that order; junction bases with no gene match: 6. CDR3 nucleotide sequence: TGCGCCAGCAGCATCGGCGGGAGAAACAATGAGCAGTTCTTC. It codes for CASSIGGRNNEQFF. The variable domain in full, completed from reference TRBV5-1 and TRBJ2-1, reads KAGVTQTPRYLIKTRGQQVTLSCSPISGHRSVSWYQQTPGQGLQFLFEYFSETQRNKGNFPGRFSGRQFSNSRSEMNVSTLELGDSALYLCASSIGGRNNEQFFGPGTRLTVL.

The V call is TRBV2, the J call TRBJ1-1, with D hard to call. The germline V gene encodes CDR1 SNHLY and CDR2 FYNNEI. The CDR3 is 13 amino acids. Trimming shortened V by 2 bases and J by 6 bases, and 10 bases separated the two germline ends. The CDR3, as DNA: TGTGCCAGCAGTGAAAGGGCTTGGGCTGAAGCTTTCTTT. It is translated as CASSERAWAEAFF.